This T cell receptor beta chain stems from a study of T cells after yellow fever vaccination. Study-wide results and caveats: Primary-vaccination clones mostly resurfaced post-booster (less than 98% CD4, just under 90% CD8).

With regard to this clonotype: Its target is not known.

Trimming pared 3 bases from V and 8 bases from J, leaving 14 bases between. CDR3 length: 13 residues. Per the germline V gene, CDR1 is SGDLS and CDR2 is YYNGEE. One entry per CDR3 protein results from TCRdb running MiXCR on the 5' RACE reads. The repertoire includes over 150,000 distinct CDR3 sequences, more than 5.5% of them detected once, and more than 2.5% sits in the top ten. This chain uses TRBV9 with TRBJ1-2; D might be TRBD1 (5 bases). The sequence was obtained from a man between 18 and 35 years old who received the YFV17D yellow fever vaccine. The sample was CD4+ T cells sorted from PBMCs, taken about 5 days after the first yellow fever vaccination. CDR3 sequence: CASSATSGRGYTF. The CDR3 DNA follows: TGTGCCAGCAGCGCTACATCAGGGCGAGGCTACACCTTC.